Sequencing of this T cell receptor beta chain was carried out in a study of T cells in Graves' hyperthyroidism and ophthalmopathy (dated by TCRdb to the late 2010s). In terms of the full investigation: Peripheral blood was sampled at the time of initial diagnosis, prior to any treatment. A discovery cohort of about 100 patients, about 43 with Graves' ophthalmopathy and 55 to 65 with stable Graves' hyperthyroidism, was used to find distinguishing TCR V-J signatures. Whether ophthalmopathy could be predicted prospectively was tested in an independent validation cohort made up of fewer than 20 hyperthyroidism patients plus 17 patients who later progressed to ophthalmopathy. The approximately 100 discovery patients were divided at random into training and test sets in a 7:3 ratio. In more than five Graves' hyperthyroidism patients, the study also compared T-cell repertoires from thyroid tissue with T-cell repertoires from blood. After sampling, hyperthyroidism patients received methimazole starting at 30 mg daily, and ophthalmopathy patients received high-dose intravenous methylprednisolone. TCR Vbeta CDR3 sequencing of 120 to 150 peripheral blood samples (roughly 43 ophthalmopathy, around 80 hyperthyroidism and approximately 17 progressor patients) is reported in the paper.

Compared with germline, V lacks 5 bases and J lacks 2 bases; bases without a gene match: 14. The CDR3 holds 17 amino acids from the cysteine to the phenylalanine. The read is trimmed to its CDR3 DNA, 51 bases read in frame from base 1. CDR1 MNHEY and CDR2 SVGEGT were looked up in the germline V gene. Hyperthyroidism patients were aged 18 to 65 years and newly diagnosed, with disease duration of less than 2 months. Patients with uncontrolled infections, other autoimmune diseases, pregnancy or lactation were excluded. Diagnoses relied on clinical symptoms, serum thyroxine and TRAb, thyroid ultrasound and orbital computed tomography. Blood from progressor patients was drawn when they were first diagnosed with hyperthyroidism, before any ophthalmopathy symptoms appeared. Ficoll-Paque density gradient centrifugation was used to isolate PBMCs from about 10 ml of fresh peripheral blood. Patients classed as progressors first received a Graves' hyperthyroidism diagnosis and then went on to develop ophthalmopathy during follow-up. Trizol reagent was used to extract total RNA, and RNA quality was then checked on an Agilent 2100 Bioanalyzer.

Results and caveats for the whole study, not just this receptor: Blood samples also contained most of the expanded thyroid clonotypes (frequency above 0.001), which suggests that blood repertoires may reflect thyroid immune responses. A 13 V-J signature model separated ophthalmopathy from stable hyperthyroidism, with about 88% sensitivity and 81.08% specificity in cross-validation and 80%/75% in testing. No statistical method was used to set the sample size in advance, and investigators knew the group allocation. In validation, the model predicted progression to ophthalmopathy a median of roughly 6.1 months before onset, with approximately 68% sensitivity and 72.22% specificity.

This clonotype was recorded once. Its antigen is not yet known. Base qualities are not at hand, and no much larger clone is one base apart. A single read counts as weak evidence. The TCR beta CDR3 regions were amplified from the RNA transcripts. The TCR CDR3 was subjected to a first round of RT-PCR using the HTBI primer set and the Qiagen OneStep RT-PCR kit. Libraries were constructed in a second round of multiplex PCR, after which size selection and purification were performed. Sequencing of the libraries was done on an Illumina HiSeq2000 using paired-end 100 bp reads. The study's own analysis went as follows. SOAPnuke was used to process the raw data, with reads discarded if the reads contained adapters or uncalled bases, had a mean Phred below 15, or lacked an exact constant-primer or identifier match. COPE v1.2.5 was used to merge high-quality paired reads, and clonotypes were defined as unique nucleotide sequences. MiTCR v1.1 was used to align the clonotypes against IMGT TRBV, TRBD and TRBJ reference segments. Analysis was restricted to V-J combinations with a frequency above 0.0001, which covered roughly 99% of repertoires. The TCS score was defined as F50 (clonal expansion) divided by E x V (chaos), with BLOSUM62-based TCRdist calculated between CDR3 peptides within each V-J. Welch's t-statistics and random forest reduced 500 to 550 V-J features to 10 to 15, which were used in a naive Bayes classifier (R e1071). In TCRdb, the public reads were trimmed at Q25 with fastp and aligned with MiXCR, with productive beta chains retained. For every CDR3 protein sequence, its rows merge into one entry that carries the most common genes and DNA. TCRdb's processing, not the study's, gives the V and J calls here. Counted in this sample were 690,000 or so distinct CDR3 sequences; approximately 19% of them appeared once. 16% of the sample is held by the ten biggest clonotypes.

The sample consisted of blood. This receptor was taken from a woman between 45 and 60 years old with Graves' hyperthyroidism that later progressed to Graves' ophthalmopathy. The sequence links TRBV6-2 or TRBV6-3 to TRBJ1-2, with 7 bases in between that match TRBD1. CDR3 reads: CASSDPSTGFKNYGYTF. The bases are TGTGCCAGCAGTGACCCCTCGACAGGGTTTAAGAACTATGGCTACACCTTC.